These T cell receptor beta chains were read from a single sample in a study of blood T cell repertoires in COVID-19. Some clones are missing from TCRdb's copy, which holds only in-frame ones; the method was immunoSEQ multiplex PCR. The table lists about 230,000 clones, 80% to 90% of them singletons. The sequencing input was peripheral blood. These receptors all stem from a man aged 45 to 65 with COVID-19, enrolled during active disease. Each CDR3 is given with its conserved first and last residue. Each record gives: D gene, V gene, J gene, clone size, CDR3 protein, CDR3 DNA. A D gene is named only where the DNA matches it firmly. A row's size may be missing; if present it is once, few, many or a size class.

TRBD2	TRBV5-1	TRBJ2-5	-	CASSLAGGKETQYF	TGCGCCAGCAGCTTGGCCGGGGGGAAAGAGACCCAGTACTTC
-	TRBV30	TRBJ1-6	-	CAWRPVGGLHNSPLHF	TGTGCCTGGAGGCCCGTGGGGGGGCTCCATAATTCACCCCTCCACTTT
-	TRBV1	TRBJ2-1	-	CTSSQKLGLAGRPWFNEQFF	TGCACCAGCAGCCAAAAACTAGGACTAGCGGGACGCCCCTGGTTCAATGAGCAGTTCTTC
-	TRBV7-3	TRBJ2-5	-	CASSLGGGVQETQYF	TGTGCCAGCAGCTTAGGAGGCGGGGTCCAAGAGACCCAGTACTTC
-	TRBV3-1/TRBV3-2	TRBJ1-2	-	CASSQDFGADGYTF	TGTGCCAGCAGCCAAGATTTTGGGGCAGATGGCTACACCTTC
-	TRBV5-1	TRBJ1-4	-	CASREMQNNEKLFF	TGCGCCAGCAGGGAGATGCAGAATAATGAAAAACTGTTTTTT
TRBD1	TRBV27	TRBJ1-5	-	CASRPTGLSNQPQHF	TGTGCCAGCAGGCCGACAGGGTTGAGCAATCAGCCCCAGCATTTT
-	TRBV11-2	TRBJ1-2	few	CASSPPQAGINYGYTF	TGTGCCAGCAGCCCCCCCCAGGCAGGGATTAACTATGGCTACACCTTC
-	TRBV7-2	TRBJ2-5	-	CASSSLAESQETQYF	TGTGCCAGCAGCTCTCTGGCCGAATCCCAAGAGACCCAGTACTTC
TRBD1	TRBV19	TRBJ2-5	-	CASSMEGQGKKETQYF	TGTGCCAGTAGTATGGAGGGACAGGGGAAGAAAGAGACCCAGTACTTC
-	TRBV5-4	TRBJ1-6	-	CASSYRDKMGNSPLHF	TGTGCCAGCAGCTACCGGGACAAAATGGGGAATTCACCCCTCCACTTT
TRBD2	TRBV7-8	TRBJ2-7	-	CASSLGSPSGREQYF	TGTGCCAGCAGCTTAGGGTCCCCTAGCGGTCGCGAGCAGTACTTC
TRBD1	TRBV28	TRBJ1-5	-	CASRTGDNNNQPQHF	TGTGCCAGCCGGACAGGCGATAATAACAATCAGCCCCAGCATTTT
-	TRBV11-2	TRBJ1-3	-	CASSHIQQYSGNTIYF	TGTGCCAGCAGTCATATACAGCAGTACTCTGGAAACACCATATATTTT
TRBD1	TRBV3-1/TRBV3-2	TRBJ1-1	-	CASSPTGTGDGLEAFF	TGTGCCAGCAGCCCCACGGGGACAGGGGACGGGCTAGAAGCTTTCTTT
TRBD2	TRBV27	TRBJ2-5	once	CASRELAGGGETQYF	TGTGCCAGCAGGGAACTAGCGGGGGGAGGTGAGACCCAGTACTTC
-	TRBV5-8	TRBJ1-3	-	CASSHGQISGNTIYF	TGTGCCAGCAGCCACGGACAGATCTCTGGAAACACCATATATTTT
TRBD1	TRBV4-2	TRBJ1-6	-	CASSPGTAYNSPLHF	TGTGCCAGCAGCCCAGGGACAGCCTATAATTCACCCCTCCACTTT
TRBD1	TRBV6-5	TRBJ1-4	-	CASRPTGVTNEKLFF	TGTGCCAGCAGACCGACAGGGGTAACTAATGAAAAACTGTTTTTT
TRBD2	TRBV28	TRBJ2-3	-	CASSSGTSGRARTDTQYF	TGTGCCAGCAGTTCCGGGACTAGCGGGAGGGCCAGAACAGATACGCAGTATTTT
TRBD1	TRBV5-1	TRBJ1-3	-	CASSLELAGGLRGNTIYF	TGCGCCAGCAGCTTGGAGTTGGCAGGGGGCCTTCGTGGAAACACCATATATTTT
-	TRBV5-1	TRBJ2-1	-	CASSSQGSYNEQFF	TGCGCCAGCAGCTCTCAGGGTTCCTACAATGAGCAGTTCTTC
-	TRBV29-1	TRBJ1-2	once	CSVELEENYGYTF	TGCAGCGTTGAGTTGGAGGAAAACTATGGCTACACCTTC
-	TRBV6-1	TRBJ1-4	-	CASSEVEGWAKLFF	TGTGCCAGCAGTGAAGTCGAGGGTTGGGCAAAACTGTTTTTT
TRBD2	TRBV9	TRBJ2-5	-	CASSGGLGLAGEGETQYF	TGTGCCAGCAGCGGGGGCTTGGGACTAGCGGGAGAGGGAGAGACCCAGTACTTC
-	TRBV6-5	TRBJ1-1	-	CASSYSISLGATEAFF	TGTGCCAGCAGTTACTCGATAAGTTTAGGGGCCACTGAAGCTTTCTTT
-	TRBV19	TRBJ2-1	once	CASEEVLGNEQFF	TGTGCCAGTGAGGAGGTTTTGGGCAATGAGCAGTTCTTC
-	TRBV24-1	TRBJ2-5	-	CATSDFRLGQETQYF	TGTGCCACCAGTGATTTTCGACTAGGCCAAGAGACCCAGTACTTC
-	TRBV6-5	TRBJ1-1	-	CASNSLPPNTEAFF	TGTGCCAGCAACAGTCTTCCCCCGAACACTGAAGCTTTCTTT